This T cell receptor beta chain was documented in a study of T cells in Graves' hyperthyroidism and ophthalmopathy. This clonotype was seen many times. Researchers took RNA transcripts and amplified the TCR beta CDR3 regions from them. The TCR CDR3 was amplified in a first-round RT-PCR using the HTBI primer set. MiXCR, run by TCRdb on the multiplex PCR reads, gives a single entry per CDR3 protein. Of some 250,000 distinct CDR3 sequences in the sample, roughly 15% were seen once. The germline CDR1 and CDR2 sequences are SNHLY and FYNNEI. V lost 2 bases to trimming and J lost 3 bases, with 11 bases between them. This CDR3 comprises 14 residues.

This clonotype was sampled from a woman aged 40 to 50 with Graves' hyperthyroidism that later progressed to Graves' ophthalmopathy. The source material was blood. The chain joins TRBV2 to TRBJ2-7; D gene unclear. CDR3 sequence: CASSEIYSLYEQYF. The CDR3 bases are TGTGCCAGCAGTGAAATATACAGCCTCTACGAGCAGTACTTC.